Reported below is one T cell receptor (beta chain). The sample originates from a study of blood T cell repertoires in COVID-19. Study summary: T cells, B-cell-depleted T cells, or PBMCs provided the cDNA or gDNA that served as material.

Recruits, aged about 18 to 100 years, lived in under 25 US areas. In the 2 weeks before study entry, exposed participants met a COVID-19 case, which was PCR-confirmed or clinician-diagnosed. Per germline, CDR1 SGDLS and CDR2 YYNGEE. With V trimmed by 0 bases and J by 7 bases, 7 bases remained unmatched. CDR3 length: 16 amino acids. How the authors handled the data: How many nucleated cells were present was estimated from reference gene primer amplification. Only in-frame clones appear in the TCRdb table, and some are missing; sequencing was by immunoSEQ multiplex PCR. That table furnishes V, J and clone size, whereas the DNA furnished D and trimming. Among about 310,000 clones listed, approximately 81% were seen once.

The source material was PBMCs or T cells enriched from blood (not recorded which). The clonotype was recovered from a woman aged 25-40 years who had been exposed to COVID-19. This chain uses TRBV9 with TRBJ2-3, with 11 positions matching TRBD2. CDR3 in amino acids: CASSVALAGAPNTQYF. The CDR3 bases are TGTGCCAGCAGCGTAGCACTAGCGGGGGCCCCAAATACGCAGTATTTT.